The 16 T cell receptor beta chains given below trace back to one sample, sequenced in a study of CD8+ T cells in alopecia areata. Extraction and reverse transcription of RNA yielded cDNA as the sequencing template. The data were produced by immunoSEQ multiplex PCR, yet TCRdb's version contains in-frame clones alone and is incomplete. The data hold more than 200,000 clones, with roughly 69% observed a single time. The source was CD4+ T cells sorted from blood, collected at week 0. The receptors here all came from a human donor with alopecia areata.

The chain recombines TRBV9 with TRBJ2-1; D not certain. V lost 0 bases, J lost 7 bases, and 8 bases lay in between. The CDR3 is 13 residues long. CDR1 is SGDLS, CDR2 YYNGEE, per germline. The CDR3 DNA reads TGTGCCAGCAGCGTAGCTACGGCTAATGAGCAGTTCTTC. It is translated as CASSVATANEQFF.

This sequence joins TRBV5-1 and TRBJ1-6; the D gene is possibly TRBD1 (6 bases). V gave up 3 bases and J gave up 7 bases, with 11 bases separating them. This CDR3 has 14 residues. Germline CDR1 and CDR2: SGHRS and YFSETQ. CDR3 residues: CASSSPGANSPLHF. The CDR3 DNA follows: TGCGCCAGCAGCTCGCCAGGGGCGAATTCACCCCTCCACTTT.

The chain links TRBV27 to TRBJ1-6; weak D call: TRBD1 (5 bases). This CDR3 is 14 amino acids long. V lost 8 bases, J lost 8 bases, and 16 bases lay in between. CDR1 MNHEY and CDR2 SMNVEV come from the germline V gene (reference sequence). CDR3 amino acids: CASRSLTVHSPLHF. CDR3 DNA sequence: TGTGCCAGCCGATCTTTGACAGTACATTCACCCCTCCACTTT.

This clone was counted between two and nine times. This chain uses TRBV29-1 with TRBJ1-2; 9 bases match TRBD1. V trimming: 8 bases; J trimming: 8 bases; junction bases outside the gene matches: 6. Germline V lookup: CDR1 SQVTM, CDR2 ANQGSEA. The CDR3 totals 11 residues. This CDR3 reads CSTGQGIGYTF. The CDR3 DNA reads as TGCAGCACAGGACAGGGGATCGGCTACACCTTC.

The chain combines TRBV20-1 with TRBJ2-7, with a possible D match to TRBD2 (6 bases). Trimming stripped 7 bases from V and 5 bases from J, with 12 bases between. The germline V gene encodes CDR1 DFQATT and CDR2 SNEGSKA (reference sequence). This CDR3 has 11 residues. In nucleotides, the CDR3 is TGCAGTGGGGGGACTCCCCACGAGCAGTACTTC. Translating gives CSGGTPHEQYF.

This clone has a single count. The V and J genes are TRBV7-9 and TRBJ1-4; D might be TRBD1 (6 bases). V was shortened by 0 bases and J by 8 bases, with 13 bases between the two germline ends. Germline V gene lookup returns CDR1 SEHNR and CDR2 FQNEAQ (reference sequence). This CDR3 has 15 amino acids. CDR3 loop: CASSLAAGDEEKLFF. DNA for the CDR3: TGTGCCAGCAGCTTAGCGGCAGGGGATGAGGAAAAACTGTTTTTT.

This clone was seen a single time. The gene calls are TRBV29-1 and TRBJ2-2; D ambiguous. Trimming took 6 bases from V and 5 from J, leaving 13 bases between them. CDR3 size: 13 residues. From germline, CDR1 is SQVTM and CDR2 ANQGSEA. For the CDR3, the DNA is TGCAGCGTGGCGATACTGAGGACCGGGGAGCTGTTTTTT. Its protein product is CSVAILRTGELFF.

This clone was counted only a few times. CDR3 amino acids: CSVRHEGNYGYTF. The DNA for the CDR3 is TGCAGCGTGAGGCATGAGGGTAACTATGGCTACACCTTC. The rearrangement joins TRBV29-1 to TRBJ1-2; D is uncertain. V lost 6 bases, J lost 1 base, and 12 bases lay in between. The CDR3 contains 13 residues. CDR1 is SQVTM and CDR2 is ANQGSEA in the germline V gene. Full variable domain (missing parts from reference TRBV29-1 and TRBJ1-2): SAVISQKPSRDICQRGTSLTIQCQVDSQVTMMFWYRQQPGQSLTLIATANQGSEATYESGFVIDKFPISRPNLTFSTLTVSNMSPEDSSIYLCSVRHEGNYGYTFGSGTRLTVV.

The genes are TRBV5-4 and TRBJ2-5; D uncertain. The CDR3 contains 12 residues. Trimming shortened V by 2 bases and J by 0 bases, and 2 bases separated the two germline ends. Germline V gives CDR1 SGHNT, CDR2 YYREEE (reference sequence). The CDR3 reads CASSFNQETQYF. In DNA, the CDR3 is TGTGCCAGCAGCTTCAACCAAGAGACCCAGTACTTC. Full variable domain (remainder filled in from reference TRBV5-4 and TRBJ2-5): ETGVTQSPTHLIKTRGQQVTLRCSSQSGHNTVSWYQQALGQGPQFIFQYYREEENGRGNFPPRFSGLQFPNYSSELNVNALELDDSALYLCASSFNQETQYFGPGTRLLVL.

The chain combines TRBV5-4 with TRBJ1-6; D may be TRBD1 (5 bases). Germline assignment: CDR1 SGHNT and CDR2 YYREEE (reference sequence). The V end lost 6 bases, the J end lost 8 bases, and 12 bases lay between the germline ends. There are 13 residues in the CDR3. CDR3 amino acids: CASTIGTDSPLHF. In nucleotides, the CDR3 is TGTGCCAGCACCATTGGGACTGATTCACCCCTCCACTTT.

This chain joins TRBV30 and TRBJ2-7; D is possibly TRBD1 or TRBD2 (5 bases each). The CDR3 sequence is 14 residues long. The germline V and J ends were trimmed by 0 bases and 5 bases, with 14 bases remaining between them. Germline V lookup: CDR1 GTSNPN, CDR2 SVGIG (reference sequence). The CDR3 DNA reads as TGTGCCTGGAGTGTTGGGACCTTGAGCCACGAGCAGTACTTC. Translation: CAWSVGTLSHEQYF.

The V gene is TRBV29-1, the J gene TRBJ1-2, with a possible D match to TRBD1 (6 bases). V shed 3 bases and J shed 0 bases, with 14 bases lying between them. The CDR3 runs 15 residues. Per germline, CDR1 SQVTM and CDR2 ANQGSEA. The chain's CDR3 is CSVEGTQGSNYGYTF. CDR3 bases: TGCAGCGTTGAGGGGACACAGGGCTCTAACTATGGCTACACCTTC. Full variable domain (rest looked up from reference TRBV29-1 and TRBJ1-2): SAVISQKPSRDICQRGTSLTIQCQVDSQVTMMFWYRQQPGQSLTLIATANQGSEATYESGFVIDKFPISRPNLTFSTLTVSNMSPEDSSIYLCSVEGTQGSNYGYTFGSGTRLTVV.

Only a few counts were recorded for this clone. The genes are TRBV7-9 and TRBJ2-7; D is undetermined. V shed 4 bases and J shed 2 bases, with 9 bases lying between them. CDR1 and CDR2 (germline): SEHNR, FQNEAQ (reference sequence). The CDR3 has 13 residues. The CDR3 DNA follows: TGTGCCAGCAGCTCCAAGGGTCCCTACGAGCAGTACTTC. This gives the protein CASSSKGPYEQYF.

The V and J genes are TRBV29-1 and TRBJ1-3; TRBD1 agrees at 7 bases. Germline assignment: CDR1 SQVTM and CDR2 ANQGSEA. CDR3 length: 12 residues. Trimming cost V 6 bases and J 4 bases; bases outside gene matches: 3. The CDR3 protein is CSVVTGGNTIYF. In DNA form, the CDR3 reads TGCAGCGTCGTGACAGGGGGAAACACCATATATTTT.

The chain links TRBV30 to TRBJ1-1; D gene uncertain. This CDR3 is 10 amino acids long. Germline values: CDR1 GTSNPN, CDR2 SVGIG (reference sequence). Trimming removed 5 bases at V and 3 bases at J, with 4 bases between. As DNA, the CDR3 is TGTGCCTGGCGTGACACTGAAGCTTTCTTT. Protein: CAWRDTEAFF.

The chain couples TRBV18 to TRBJ1-5; D remains ambiguous. The CDR3 runs to 13 residues. The V gene lost 3 bases and the J gene lost 4 bases, with 7 bases spanning the gap. Germline CDR1 KGHSH, CDR2 LQKENI. The CDR3 DNA sequence: TGTGCCAGCTCACCGAACCCAAATCAGCCCCAGCATTTT. Translating gives CASSPNPNQPQHF.